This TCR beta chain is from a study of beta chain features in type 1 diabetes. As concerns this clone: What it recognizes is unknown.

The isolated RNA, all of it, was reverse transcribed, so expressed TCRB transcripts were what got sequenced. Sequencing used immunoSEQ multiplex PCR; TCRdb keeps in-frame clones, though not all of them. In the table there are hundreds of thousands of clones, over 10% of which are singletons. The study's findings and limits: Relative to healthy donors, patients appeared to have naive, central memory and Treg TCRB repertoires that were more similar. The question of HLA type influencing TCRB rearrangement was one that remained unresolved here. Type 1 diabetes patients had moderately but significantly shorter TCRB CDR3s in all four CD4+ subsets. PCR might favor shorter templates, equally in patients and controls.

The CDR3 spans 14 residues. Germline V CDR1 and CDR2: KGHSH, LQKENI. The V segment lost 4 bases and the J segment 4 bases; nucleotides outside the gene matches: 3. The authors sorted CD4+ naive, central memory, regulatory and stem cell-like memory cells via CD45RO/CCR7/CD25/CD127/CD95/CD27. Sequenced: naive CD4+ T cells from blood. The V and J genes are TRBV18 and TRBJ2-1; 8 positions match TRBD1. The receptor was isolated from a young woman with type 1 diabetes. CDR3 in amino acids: CASSQGQAYNEQFF. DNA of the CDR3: TGTGCCAGCTCACAGGGACAGGCGTACAATGAGCAGTTCTTC.